This paragraph covers one T cell receptor beta chain sequence. The target antigen is unknown. Here immunoSEQ multiplex PCR was the method, and the copy in TCRdb shows in-frame clones only, minus some. This table holds hundreds of thousands of clones, over 55% found once. This sample was taken from a study of cytotoxic CD8 clonotypes in ibrutinib-treated CLL. Study information: Response sampling took place at median 12 months of treatment, range 6 to 36. The study's findings and limits: The clonality rise at ibrutinib response reflected private clonotype expansion.

Germline V gene data show CDR1 as LNHDA and CDR2 as SQIVND (reference sequence). Trimming pared 1 base from V and 7 bases from J, leaving 10 bases between. There are 13 residues in the CDR3. The sequencing here drew on PBMCs, taken after 36 months of ibrutinib treatment. The V call is TRBV19, the J call TRBJ2-5; weak D call: TRBD2 (6 bases). This TCR derives from a human donor with chronic lymphocytic leukemia. CDR3 coding DNA: TGTGCCAGTAGTATAGGAAGGAGGGGGACCCAGTACTTC. Translation: CASSIGRRGTQYF.